Following are 5 T cell receptor beta chains from one sample sequenced in a study of a mutant IDH1 vaccine in newly diagnosed glioma. These receptors lack a known antigen. Repertoires were generated with immunoSEQ multiplex PCR, while TCRdb's copy carries only in-frame clones and drops some. The table has 60,000 to 85,000 clones, around 85% seen once. Time point: week 23, last vaccination. Vaccination used 300 ug of mutant IDH1 20-mer peptide per dose, with topical imiquimod. The sequences come from PBMCs, collected from a glioma patient whose treatment included an IDH1 peptide vaccine. The receptors originated from a woman aged 50 to 65 with glioma.

The chain uses TRBV19 and TRBJ2-5, with unresolved D. V was pared by 8 bases and J by 0 bases, with 4 bases between. CDR3 length equals 11 residues. In germline, CDR1 is LNHDA, CDR2 SQIVND (reference sequence). CDR3 region: CASLDQETQYF. The CDR3 DNA is TGTGCCAGTTTAGACCAAGAGACCCAGTACTTC.

V is TRBV6-5 and J is TRBJ1-2; the D is unclear. V was clipped by 0 bases and J by 13 bases, with 9 bases between them. This CDR3 comprises 11 residues. Per the germline V gene, CDR1 is MNHEY and CDR2 is SVGAGI. This CDR3 reads CASSYSVDSTF. CDR3 sequence (DNA): TGTGCCAGCAGTTACTCAGTGGATAGCACCTTC.

The V call is TRBV5-5, the J call TRBJ1-4; TRBD1 agrees at 7 bases. Per germline, CDR1 SGHKS and CDR2 YYEKEE (reference sequence). There are 14 residues in the CDR3. The V and J ends lost 4 bases and 8 bases, in that order; junction bases with no gene match: 8. The CDR3 here is CASSPPYRGEKLFF. The CDR3 DNA reads as TGTGCCAGCAGCCCGCCCTACAGGGGCGAAAAACTGTTTTTT. The variable domain in full, completed from reference TRBV5-5 and TRBJ1-4, reads DAGVTQSPTHLIKTRGQQVTLRCSPISGHKSVSWYQQVLGQGPQFIFQYYEKEERGRGNFPDRFSARQFPNYSSELNVNALLLGDSALYLCASSPPYRGEKLFFGSGTQLSVL.

V gene TRBV19 combines with J gene TRBJ1-6; D uncertain. The CDR3 loop spans 18 amino acids. Between the trimmed V and J ends, which lost 5 bases and 0 bases, there was a span of 17 bases. Germline lookup yields CDR1 LNHDA and CDR2 SQIVND (reference sequence). CDR3 region: CASSPSDSSSSYNSPLHF. CDR3 nucleotide sequence: TGTGCCAGTAGTCCAAGTGATTCCAGCAGCTCCTATAATTCACCCCTCCACTTT.

This chain connects TRBV21-1 to TRBJ2-1; the DNA was not used to check the table's D call, TRBD2. TRBV21-1 is a pseudogene. The length of the CDR3 is 17 residues. The CDR3 loop is CASSTNSVAGVHNEQFF. CDR3 in DNA: TGTGCCAGCAGCACCAACTCGGTAGCGGGAGTCCACAATGAGCAGTTCTTC.